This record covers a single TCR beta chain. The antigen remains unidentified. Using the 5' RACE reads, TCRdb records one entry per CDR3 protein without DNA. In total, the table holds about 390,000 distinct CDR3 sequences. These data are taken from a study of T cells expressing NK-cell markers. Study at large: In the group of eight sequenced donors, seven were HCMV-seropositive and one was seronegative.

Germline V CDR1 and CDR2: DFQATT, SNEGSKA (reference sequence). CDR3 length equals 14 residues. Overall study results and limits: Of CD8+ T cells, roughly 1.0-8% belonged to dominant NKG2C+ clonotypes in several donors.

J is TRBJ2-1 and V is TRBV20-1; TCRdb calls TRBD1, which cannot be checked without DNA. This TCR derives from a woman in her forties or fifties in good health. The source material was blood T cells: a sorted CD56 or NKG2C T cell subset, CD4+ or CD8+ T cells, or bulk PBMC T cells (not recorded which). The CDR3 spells CSARKTGLGDEQFF.